The clone carrying this T cell receptor (beta chain) was detected many times. Its antigen is undetermined. CDR3 size: 14 residues. The germline V gene has CDR1 MNHEY and CDR2 SVGAGI. Trimming removed 0 bases at V and 4 bases at J, with 8 bases between. These data originate in a study of response to subunit inactivated influenza vaccine. Study-wide results and caveats: Each seasonal influenza vaccination, the authors suggested, recruits few new T cells.

TCRdb re-derived calls from the RT-PCR reads in MiXCR, one entry per CDR3 protein. The repertoire holds hundreds of thousands of distinct CDR3 sequences, with approximately 13% as singletons. The V and J genes are TRBV6-5 and TRBJ2-3; the D is unclear. The TCR was taken from a man in his fifties who received an inactivated influenza vaccine. This sample comprised PBMCs from blood, obtained roughly 47 days after vaccination. The CDR3 region is CASSYSSDPDTQYF. CDR3 coding DNA: TGTGCCAGCAGTTACTCTTCAGACCCAGATACGCAGTATTTT.